These 14 T cell receptor beta chains were all obtained from the same sample, sequenced in a study of early T cells in non-severe SARS-CoV-2 infection (dated by TCRdb to about 2021). Libraries came from 5' RACE. The sequencing machine was a NextSeq 500. The raw public data were reprocessed by TCRdb itself: fastp quality trimming at Q25, MiXCR clonotype calling, in-frame beta chains only. Rows merge per CDR3 protein into single entries with the most common DNA and genes. The sample profile shows some 54,000 distinct CDR3 sequences; approximately 9.3% of them were found once. The ten largest account for 8% to 9% of the sample. Sequences were obtained from whole blood. These receptor sequences come from an adult who was a healthcare worker with PCR-confirmed SARS-CoV-2 infection or an uninfected control (not recorded which).

This clonotype has at least ten counts. The chain recombines TRBV7-2 with TRBJ2-5, with D unresolved. Germline CDR1 reads SGHTA; CDR2 reads FQGNSA. Trimming removed 5 bases at V and 7 bases at J, with 11 bases between. This CDR3 is 12 amino acids long. The CDR3 here is CASSRPAGTQYF. CDR3 nucleotides: TGTGCCAGCAGCCGACCGGCTGGGACCCAGTACTTC.

This clonotype was detected many times. V gene TRBV7-6 combines with J gene TRBJ2-2; D not certain. Trimming took off 7 bases at V and 7 bases at J, with 10 bases between the two ends. CDR1 is SGHVS and CDR2 is FNYEAQ in the germline V gene. This CDR3 comprises 12 residues. This CDR3 is CASTPGIGELFF. In nucleotides, the CDR3 is TGTGCCAGCACCCCTGGGATCGGGGAGCTGTTTTTT.

This clonotype was found a few times. The chain combines TRBV5-1 with TRBJ1-1; D not certain. The V end was cut by 5 bases, the J end by 9 bases, with 17 bases between. The CDR3 contains 13 residues. Per germline, CDR1 SGHRS and CDR2 YFSETQ. This CDR3 reads CASRSNLPGQAFF. The DNA of the CDR3 is TGCGCCAGCAGGAGTAACTTGCCCGGGCAAGCTTTCTTT.

The J gene is TRBJ1-2, the V gene TRBV25-1; 7 bases are a match to TRBD1. CDR3 length: 13 residues. The germline gives CDR1 MGHDK, CDR2 SYGVNS. The ends lost 0 bases at V and 7 bases at J; junction bases unmatched: 2. Written as DNA, the CDR3 is TGTGCCAGCAGTGAATACCAGGGGGGTGGCTACACCTTC. Its translation is CASSEYQGGGYTF.

This clonotype was counted many times. The rearrangement uses TRBV7-3 and TRBJ2-2, with no clear D. Trimming pared 5 bases from V and 4 bases from J, leaving 11 bases between. The CDR3 runs to 14 residues. Germline assignment: CDR1 SGHTA and CDR2 FQGTGA. CDR3 sequence (DNA): TGTGCCAGCAGCATAGGACCAACCACCGGGGAGCTGTTTTTT. Its protein is CASSIGPTTGELFF.

A few counts support this clonotype. The chain uses TRBV10-3 and TRBJ1-2; 7 bases map to TRBD1. CDR1 is ENHRY, CDR2 SYGVKD, per germline. Trimming took 6 bases from V and 2 from J; bases not matched to a gene: 3. The CDR3 consists of 13 residues. The DNA for the CDR3 is TGTGCCATCAGCCGGGGACAGAACTATGGCTACACCTTC. This translates into CAISRGQNYGYTF.

About this clonotype itself: A clone one base away is much larger, so this may be a read error. The rearrangement links TRBV27 to TRBJ2-7; TRBD1 might be the D (5 bases). Germline lookup yields CDR1 MNHEY and CDR2 SMNVEV (reference sequence). V lost 0 bases to trimming and J lost 2 bases, with 11 bases between them. The CDR3 spans 15 residues. CDR3: CASSLSETVTYEQYF. The CDR3 DNA is TGTGCCAGCAGTTTATCGGAGACAGTGACCTACGAGCAGTACTTC.

This clonotype was seen ten or more times. The chain recombines TRBV20-1 with TRBJ1-1, with D tentatively TRBD1 (5 bases). V was trimmed by 0 bases and J by 11 bases, leaving 19 bases between them. CDR3 length equals 14 residues. Germline loops: CDR1 DFQATT, CDR2 SNEGSKA (reference sequence). This CDR3 reads CSARETGTGEGAFF. CDR3 bases: TGCAGTGCTAGAGAAACCGGGACGGGAGAAGGCGCTTTCTTT.

This rearrangement joins TRBV24-1 to TRBJ1-1, with a weak D call TRBD1 (6 bases). Trimming pared 4 bases from V and 2 bases from J, leaving 10 bases between. There are 14 residues in the CDR3. CDR1 and CDR2 (germline): KGHDR, SFDVKD. CDR3 nucleotides: TGTGCCACCAGTGACAGCAGGGGTAACACTGAAGCTTTCTTT. It encodes CATSDSRGNTEAFF.

This clonotype was detected many times. The chain links TRBV7-9 to TRBJ2-1; D may be TRBD1 or TRBD2 (5 bases each). Germline CDR1 is SEHNR and CDR2 is FQNEAQ (reference sequence). CDR3 length equals 13 residues. V lost 8 bases and J lost 5, with 13 bases in between. In DNA, the CDR3 is TGTGCCAGCCGGGACCCCGTAGACAATGAGCAGTTCTTC. Translating gives CASRDPVDNEQFF. Variable domain in full (rest from reference TRBV7-9 and TRBJ2-1): DTGVSQNPRHKITKRGQNVTFRCDPISEHNRLYWYRQTLGQGPEFLTYFQNEAQLEKSRLLSDRFSAERPKGSFSTLEIQRTEQGDSAMYLCASRDPVDNEQFFGPGTRLTVL.

Many counts were recorded for this clonotype. The chain couples TRBV20-1 to TRBJ2-2; possibly TRBD1 for D (5 bases). This CDR3 contains 16 residues. The V end was cut by 0 bases, the J end by 1 base, with 12 bases between. The V gene's germline CDR1 is DFQATT and CDR2 SNEGSKA (reference sequence). The CDR3 sequence: CSARDPRQGNTGELFF. The DNA for the CDR3 is TGCAGTGCTAGAGATCCACGGCAGGGGAACACCGGGGAGCTGTTTTTT.

The sample holds a few counts of this clonotype. The V gene is TRBV10-3, the J gene TRBJ1-3; TRBD1 is a possible D gene (5 bases). Trimming took off 10 bases at V and 4 bases at J, with 26 bases between the two ends. The CDR3 is made up of 17 amino acids. Germline V gene sequence: CDR1 ENHRY, CDR2 SYGVKD. CDR3 sequence reads: CATGDAPLAAVGNTIYF. Here the CDR3 DNA reads TGTGCCACGGGGGATGCGCCTTTGGCAGCCGTAGGAAACACCATATATTTT.

The chain links TRBV20-1 to TRBJ2-5; 9 bases line up with TRBD1. This CDR3 comprises 14 residues. The junction had 7 bases not matched to a gene; V was cut back by 3 bases and J by 5 bases. Germline V lookup: CDR1 DFQATT, CDR2 SNEGSKA (reference sequence). The CDR3 nucleotides read TGCAGTGCTAGGGGCCGGGACAGGGTCGAGACCCAGTACTTC. This translates into CSARGRDRVETQYF.

This clonotype was observed a few times. The chain combines TRBV3-1 with TRBJ1-1, with D hard to call. Germline CDR1 and CDR2: LGHDT and YNNKEL (reference sequence). This CDR3 has 16 amino acids. Trimming took off 4 bases at V and 4 bases at J, with 19 bases between the two ends. CDR3 bases: TGTGCCAGCAGCCCAAGAACCCGGGCATGGGGCACTGAAGCTTTCTTT. It translates to CASSPRTRAWGTEAFF.